Presented here are 5 T cell receptor beta chains from one specimen sequenced in a study of OX40 agonist ivuxolimab in advanced cancers. This table comes from immunoSEQ multiplex PCR, and its TCRdb copy is limited to in-frame clones, with some not included. The sample has about 55,000 clones; about 90% are singletons. This sample comprised CD4+ or CD8+ T cells sorted from blood, obtained in a trial of the OX40 agonist ivuxolimab. The receptors stem from an adult with an advanced solid tumor such as melanoma, head and neck, liver or kidney cancer.

This chain links TRBV5-1 with TRBJ1-5; maybe TRBD1 (5 bases). This CDR3 comprises 14 residues. Trimming took 3 bases from V and 7 from J, leaving 14 bases between them. Germline CDR1 reads SGHRS; CDR2 reads YFSETQ. This chain's CDR3 is CASSSAPGDQPQHF. The CDR3 nucleotides are TGCGCCAGCAGCTCGGCGCCGGGGGACCAGCCCCAGCATTTT.

The V gene is TRBV9, the J gene TRBJ2-3, with TRBD2 matching 10 bases. CDR1 is SGDLS, CDR2 YYNGEE, per germline. The CDR3 is made up of 15 amino acids. Trimming at V came to 3 bases and at J to 5 bases, leaving 6 bases not matched to a gene. This chain's CDR3 is CASSALAGVRDTQYF. Written as DNA, the CDR3 is TGTGCCAGCAGCGCCCTAGCGGGAGTTAGAGATACGCAGTATTTT.

This CDR3 reads CASSPDRTSGYTF. CDR3 bases: TGTGCCAGCTCACCCGACAGGACTTCGGGCTACACCTTC. The rearrangement joins TRBV18 to TRBJ1-2; perhaps TRBD1 as D (6 bases). V was cut by 3 bases and J by 8 bases, with 13 bases left in between. Germline values: CDR1 KGHSH, CDR2 LQKENI. This CDR3 has 13 residues.

The chain has TRBV5-1 and TRBJ2-3, with D possibly TRBD1 on 6 matching bases. The CDR3 length is 16 residues. Trimming shortened V by 2 bases and J by 0 bases, and 13 bases separated the two germline ends. Germline loops: CDR1 SGHRS, CDR2 YFSETQ. The DNA for the CDR3 is TGCGCCAGCAGCTTATTCAACAGGGCTAGCACAGATACGCAGTATTTT. Translating gives CASSLFNRASTDTQYF. Looking up the rest from reference TRBV5-1 and TRBJ2-3 gives the full variable domain: KAGVTQTPRYLIKTRGQQVTLSCSPISGHRSVSWYQQTPGQGLQFLFEYFSETQRNKGNFPGRFSGRQFSNSRSEMNVSTLELGDSALYLCASSLFNRASTDTQYFGPGTRLTVL.

The chain couples TRBV6-5 to TRBJ2-7, with D unresolved. CDR3 length: 11 amino acids. Germline loops: CDR1 MNHEY, CDR2 SVGAGI. The V gene lost 2 bases and the J gene lost 5 bases, with 4 bases spanning the gap. The CDR3 reads CASSYVNEQYF. The CDR3 DNA follows: TGTGCCAGCAGTTACGTTAACGAGCAGTACTTC.